The rows below give T cell receptor beta chains drawn from one sample of a study of blood T cell repertoires in COVID-19. Produced via immunoSEQ multiplex PCR; TCRdb's table is partial and in-frame only. This table has fewer than 300,000 clones, around 89% appearing once. The specimen sequenced was PBMCs or T cells enriched from blood (not recorded which). The source is a woman aged 40 to 49 with acute COVID-19. Both conserved end residues are part of each CDR3. The order of the fields is D gene, V gene, clone size, J gene, CDR3 protein, CDR3 DNA. A D gene is named only where the DNA matches it firmly. Part of the rows lack a size; the others show once, few, many or a class for expanded clones.

>TRBD1|TRBV19|NA|TRBJ1-1
CASSMRKLTGHTEAFF
TGTGCCAGTAGTATGCGGAAGTTGACAGGGCACACTGAAGCTTTCTTT
>NA|TRBV5-4|NA|TRBJ1-6
CASSWGGDPNSPLHF
TGTGCCAGCAGCTGGGGGGGGGACCCTAATTCACCCCTCCACTTT
>TRBD2|TRBV4-1|NA|TRBJ2-1
CASTGLAGYSYNEQFF
TGCGCCAGCACCGGACTAGCGGGATACTCCTACAATGAGCAGTTCTTC
>TRBD2|TRBV9|NA|TRBJ2-7
CASSPNSGSSYEQYF
TGTGCCAGCAGCCCCAATAGCGGGAGCTCCTACGAGCAGTACTTC
>NA|TRBV18|NA|TRBJ2-7
CASSPESHYEQYF
TGTGCCAGCTCACCAGAGTCCCACTACGAGCAGTACTTC
>TRBD2|TRBV6-5|NA|TRBJ2-7
CASSYVASGAYEQYF
TGTGCCAGCAGTTACGTCGCTAGCGGGGCCTACGAGCAGTACTTC
>TRBD1|TRBV5-4|NA|TRBJ2-5
CASSFRGPETQYF
TGTGCCAGCAGCTTCAGGGGGCCGGAGACCCAGTACTTC
>TRBD2|TRBV5-4|NA|TRBJ2-2
CASSFGAGGPTGELFF
TGTGCCAGCAGCTTCGGGGCGGGAGGGCCTACCGGGGAGCTGTTTTTT
>TRBD2|TRBV7-2|NA|TRBJ2-1
CASSLAAQRGRDEQFF
TGTGCCAGCAGCTTAGCCGCCCAGCGGGGGCGAGATGAGCAGTTCTTC
>NA|TRBV27|NA|TRBJ2-7
CATSPLQARSYEQYF
TGTGCCACTTCACCCCTCCAGGCCCGCTCCTACGAGCAGTACTTC
>NA|TRBV11-2|NA|TRBJ1-4
CASSLTGEKLFF
TGTGCCAGCAGCCTAACAGGGGAAAAACTGTTTTTT
>NA|TRBV4-2|NA|TRBJ2-1
CASSPTGFEQFF
TGTGCCAGCAGCCCCACAGGGTTTGAGCAGTTCTTC
>TRBD2|TRBV11-3|NA|TRBJ2-5
CASSSGLAASQETQYF
TGTGCCAGCAGCTCGGGACTAGCGGCCTCCCAAGAGACCCAGTACTTC
>TRBD1|TRBV4-1|NA|TRBJ2-5
CASSQGGGQDQETQYF
TGCGCCAGCAGCCAAGGAGGGGGACAGGACCAAGAGACCCAGTACTTC
>TRBD2|TRBV14|NA|TRBJ2-1
CASSQGPGRSYNEQFF
TGTGCCAGCAGCCAAGGTCCCGGGAGGTCCTACAATGAGCAGTTCTTC
>TRBD2|TRBV12-5|NA|TRBJ2-1
CASGLDTSGRVNEQFF
TGTGCTAGTGGTTTGGATACTAGCGGGAGGGTCAATGAGCAGTTCTTC
>NA|TRBV2|few|TRBJ2-7
CASRLGGGSYEQYF
TGTGCCAGCAGGCTGGGAGGGGGCTCCTACGAGCAGTACTTC
>NA|TRBV6-5|NA|TRBJ1-3
CASSYVVPNSGNTIYF
TGTGCCAGCAGTTACGTGGTGCCTAACTCTGGAAACACCATATATTTT
>TRBD1|TRBV27|NA|TRBJ1-6
CASRDSVNSPLHF
TGTGCCAGTCGGGACAGCGTTAATTCACCCCTCCACTTT
>TRBD1|TRBV19|NA|TRBJ1-2
CASSAGQGAWGYTF
TGTGCCAGTAGTGCCGGACAGGGGGCTTGGGGCTACACCTTC
>NA|TRBV12-5|few|TRBJ1-1
CASGLVLNFGGLNTEAFF
TGTGCTAGTGGTTTGGTACTAAATTTCGGGGGGCTGAACACTGAAGCTTTCTTT
>NA|TRBV2|few|TRBJ1-1
CASNLGRGNTEAFF
TGTGCCAGCAATTTAGGACGGGGGAACACTGAAGCTTTCTTT
>NA|TRBV7-9|NA|TRBJ2-3
CASSLARLGTDTQYF
TGTGCCAGCAGCTTAGCTCGGCTAGGCACAGATACGCAGTATTTT
>NA|TRBV29-1|NA|TRBJ1-2
CSDTTPGRSRGYTF
TGCAGCGACACGACGCCAGGGAGGTCGAGGGGCTACACCTTC
>TRBD1|TRBV7-6|NA|TRBJ2-1
CASSLARDRGDNEQFF
TGTGCCAGCAGCTTAGCTCGGGACAGGGGGGACAATGAGCAGTTCTTC
>NA|TRBV19|NA|TRBJ1-6
CASSRRTTTQNNPYNSPLHF
TGTGCCAGTAGTCGTCGGACTACGACCCAAAATAACCCCTATAATTCACCCCTCCACTTT
>TRBD2|TRBV5-4|few|TRBJ2-1
CASRPRTSGSYNEQFF
TGTGCCAGCAGACCACGGACTAGCGGCTCCTACAATGAGCAGTTCTTC
>NA|TRBV3-1/TRBV3-2|few|TRBJ2-1
CASRAGLIEAEQFF
TGTGCGAGTCGAGCGGGCCTAATAGAGGCTGAGCAGTTCTTC
>NA|TRBV5-4|NA|TRBJ1-6
CASSLAQGNSPLHF
TGTGCCAGCAGCTTGGCCCAGGGGAATTCACCCCTCCACTTT
>TRBD2|TRBV30|NA|TRBJ2-7
CAWSVLRTSEQYF
TGTGCCTGGAGTGTCCTCAGGACTAGCGAGCAGTACTTC
>NA|TRBV9|NA|TRBJ2-1
CASSVSPAVSYNEQFF
TGTGCCAGCAGCGTATCTCCAGCGGTCTCCTACAATGAGCAGTTCTTC
>NA|TRBV5-1|NA|TRBJ2-3
CASSLFLSTDTQYF
TGCGCCAGCAGCTTATTCCTGAGCACAGATACGCAGTATTTT
>TRBD1|TRBV18|NA|TRBJ1-1
CASSPIQGAVTEAFF
TGTGCCAGCTCACCAATACAGGGGGCAGTCACTGAAGCTTTCTTT
>NA|TRBV28|NA|TRBJ2-5
CASSLIAETQYF
TGTGCCAGCAGTTTAATCGCGGAGACCCAGTACTTC
>TRBD1|TRBV10-3|NA|TRBJ1-1
CAISPGQGAEAFF
TGTGCCATCAGCCCGGGACAGGGGGCTGAAGCTTTCTTT
>TRBD1|TRBV28|NA|TRBJ1-1
CASSRTGRENTEAFF
TGTGCCAGCAGTCGGACAGGGCGAGAGAACACTGAAGCTTTCTTT
>NA|TRBV18|NA|TRBJ2-5
CASSPLRLEGVSRETQYF
TGTGCCAGCTCACCTCTAAGACTCGAAGGGGTGTCTAGGGAGACCCAGTACTTC